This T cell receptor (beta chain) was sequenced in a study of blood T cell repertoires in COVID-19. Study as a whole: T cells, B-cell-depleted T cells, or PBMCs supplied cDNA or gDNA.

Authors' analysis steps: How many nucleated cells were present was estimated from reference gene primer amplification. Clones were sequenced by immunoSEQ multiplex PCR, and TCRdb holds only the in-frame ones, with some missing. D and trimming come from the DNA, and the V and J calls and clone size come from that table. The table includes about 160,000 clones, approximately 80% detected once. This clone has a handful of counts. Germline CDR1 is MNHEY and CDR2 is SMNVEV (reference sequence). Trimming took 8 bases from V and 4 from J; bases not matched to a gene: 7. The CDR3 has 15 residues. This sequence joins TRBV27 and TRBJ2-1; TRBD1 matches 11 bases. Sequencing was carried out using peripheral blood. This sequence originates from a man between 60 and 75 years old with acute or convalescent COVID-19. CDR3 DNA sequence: TGTGCCAGCTCTTGGGGACAGGGGGGGTACAATGAGCAGTTCTTC. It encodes CASSWGQGGYNEQFF.